The text below deals with one TCR beta chain. Its target is not known. A much more abundant neighbour one base away suggests this may be a read error. The CDR3 carries no conserved terminal phenylalanine or tryptophan, so it likely arises from a read error. The CDR3 spans 14 residues. Germline V gene sequence: CDR1 SNHLY, CDR2 FYNNEI. V gave up 11 bases and J gave up 2 bases; unmatched junction bases: 10. The data belong to a study of CD8 T cells in ankylosing spondylitis. Study outcomes and limitations: Both synovial fluid and blood in reactive arthritis had previously been reported to carry some motif variants. It was reported that disease-linked clones were significantly enriched in matched ankylosing spondylitis synovial fluid. Disease-linked clones bore a CD8+ phenotype, appearing relatively rarely in peripheral blood.

It was by quantitative 5'-RACE with molecular barcodes that TCR beta libraries were made. TCRdb re-analysed the 5' RACE reads in MiXCR, keeping a single row per CDR3 protein. The data hold under 200,000 distinct CDR3 sequences, with approximately 13% observed a single time. What was sequenced was blood, either unsorted or a sorted T cell fraction (not recorded which). The chain combines TRBV2 with TRBJ2-3; TRBD2 matches at 7 bases. The sequence came from a female donor with ankylosing spondylitis or in good health (not recorded which). CDR3 loop: CAGARDYYTDTQYL. The CDR3 nucleotides are TGTGCCGGCGCACGGGACTACTACACAGATACGCAGTATCTT.